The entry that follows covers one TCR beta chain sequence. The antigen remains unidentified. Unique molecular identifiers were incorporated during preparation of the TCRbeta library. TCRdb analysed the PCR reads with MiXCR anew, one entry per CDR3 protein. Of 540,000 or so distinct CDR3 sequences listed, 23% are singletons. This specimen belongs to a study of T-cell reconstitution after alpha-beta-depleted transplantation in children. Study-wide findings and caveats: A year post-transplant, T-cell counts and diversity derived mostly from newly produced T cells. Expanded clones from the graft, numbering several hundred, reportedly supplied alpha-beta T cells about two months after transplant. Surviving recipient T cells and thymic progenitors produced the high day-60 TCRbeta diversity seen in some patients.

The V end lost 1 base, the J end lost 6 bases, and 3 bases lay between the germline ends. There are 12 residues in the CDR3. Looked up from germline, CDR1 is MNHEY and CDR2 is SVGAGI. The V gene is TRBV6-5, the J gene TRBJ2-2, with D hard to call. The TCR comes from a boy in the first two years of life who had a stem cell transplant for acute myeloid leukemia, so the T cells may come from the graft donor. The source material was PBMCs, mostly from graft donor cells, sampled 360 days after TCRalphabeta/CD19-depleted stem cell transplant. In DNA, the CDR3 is TGTGCCAGCAGTTACTTGCCCGGGGAGCTGTTTTTT. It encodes CASSYLPGELFF.